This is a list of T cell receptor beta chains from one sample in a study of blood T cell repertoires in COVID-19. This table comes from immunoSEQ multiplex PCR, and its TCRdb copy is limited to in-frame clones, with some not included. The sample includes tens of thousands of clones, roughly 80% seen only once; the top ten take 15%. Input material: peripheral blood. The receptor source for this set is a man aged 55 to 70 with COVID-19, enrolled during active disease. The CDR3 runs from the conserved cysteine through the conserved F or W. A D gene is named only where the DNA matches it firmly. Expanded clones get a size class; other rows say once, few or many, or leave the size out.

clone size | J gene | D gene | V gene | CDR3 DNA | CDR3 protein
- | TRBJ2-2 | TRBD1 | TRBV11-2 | TGTGCCAGCAGCACCCGGACAGGGGGCTCCGGGGAGCTGTTTTTT | CASSTRTGGSGELFF
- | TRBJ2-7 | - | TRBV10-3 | TGTGCCTCCAGGGGTCTTTCCTACGAGCAGTACTTC | CASRGLSYEQYF
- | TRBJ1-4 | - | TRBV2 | TGTGCCAGCGGAGGCCTCGCCGGAGAAAAACTGTTTTTT | CASGGLAGEKLFF
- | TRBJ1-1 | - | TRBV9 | TGTGCCAGCAGCGTAGCTAGGAACACTGAAGCTTTCTTT | CASSVARNTEAFF
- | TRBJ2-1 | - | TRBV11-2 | TGTGCCAGCAGTTCAGCTTGGGGTAGCGGTGAGCAGTTCTTC | CASSSAWGSGEQFF
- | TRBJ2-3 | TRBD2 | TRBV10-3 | TGTGCCATCAGTGCAGGGACTAGCGGTGATACGCAGTATTTT | CAISAGTSGDTQYF
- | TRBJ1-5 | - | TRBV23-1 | TGCGCCAGCAGTCAAACCGGGAACAATCAGCCCCAGCATTTT | CASSQTGNNQPQHF
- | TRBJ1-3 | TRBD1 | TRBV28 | TGTGCCAGCAGTCTATCTCGACAGGGTACCATATATTTT | CASSLSRQGTIYF
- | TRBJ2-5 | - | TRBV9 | TGTGCCAGCAGCGTACAAAACCAAGAGACCCAGTACTTC | CASSVQNQETQYF
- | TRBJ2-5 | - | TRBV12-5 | TGTGCTAGTTCCTTTAGGACAACACAAGAGACCCAGTACTTC | CASSFRTTQETQYF
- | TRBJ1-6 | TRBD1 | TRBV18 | TGTGCCAGCTCATCAGGGGGCAAGGATTCACCCCTCCACTTT | CASSSGGKDSPLHF
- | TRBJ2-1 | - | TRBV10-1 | TGCGCCAGCAGTGAGAGTTCAGCGCCGGGGAATGAGCAGTTCTTC | CASSESSAPGNEQFF
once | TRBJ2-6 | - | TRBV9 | TGTGCCAGCAGCCCTTACACTGGGGCCAACGTCCTGACTTTC | CASSPYTGANVLTF
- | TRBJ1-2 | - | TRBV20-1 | TGCAGTGCTGCCCGACAGGATGGCTACACCTTC | CSAARQDGYTF